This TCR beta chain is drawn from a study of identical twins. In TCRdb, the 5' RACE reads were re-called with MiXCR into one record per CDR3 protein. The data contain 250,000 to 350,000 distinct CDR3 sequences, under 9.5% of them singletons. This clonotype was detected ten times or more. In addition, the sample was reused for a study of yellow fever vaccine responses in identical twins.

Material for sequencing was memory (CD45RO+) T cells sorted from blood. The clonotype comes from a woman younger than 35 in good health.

DNA for the CDR3: TGTGCCAGCAGTTCCAGTGGTAGCGGATCCTACGAGCAGTACTTC. It encodes CASSSSGSGSYEQYF. This chain uses TRBV6-5 with TRBJ2-7, with D maybe TRBD2 (6 bases). Germline lookup yields CDR1 MNHEY and CDR2 SVGAGI. There are 15 residues in the CDR3. The V and J ends lost 4 bases and 1 base respectively, with 14 bases between them.